Sequencing of this T cell receptor (beta chain) was carried out in a study of cytomegalovirus exposure and HLA in healthy donors. The CDR3 contains 15 residues. Germline lookup yields CDR1 LGHNA and CDR2 YSLEER. The V end lost 1 base, the J end lost 8 bases, and 14 bases lay between the germline ends. A multiplex PCR was run with 60 Vbeta primers and 13 Jbeta primers. Sequencing was performed with immunoSEQ multiplex PCR; in TCRdb, only in-frame clones are kept and a portion is missing. The data hold 150,000 to 200,000 clones, with approximately 72% observed a single time. The chain recombines TRBV4-3 with TRBJ2-2, with D possibly TRBD2 on 5 matching bases. Source material: PBMCs. The TCR was taken from a man aged 40-49 years in good health and CMV-seropositive. CDR3: CASSQARGSKGELFF. In DNA form, the CDR3 reads TGCGCCAGCAGCCAAGCCCGCGGGTCCAAGGGGGAGCTGTTTTTT.